What follows are 14 T cell receptor beta chains derived from one specimen sequenced in a study of T cells in Graves' hyperthyroidism and ophthalmopathy. Using RNA transcripts as the source, TCR beta CDR3 regions were amplified. When the TCR CDR3 underwent first-round RT-PCR, the HTBI primer set was used. In TCRdb, the multiplex PCR reads were re-called with MiXCR into one record per CDR3 protein. The sample consists of about 460,000 distinct CDR3 sequences, around a fifth of them appearing once. Sequences were obtained from blood. These receptors originate from a woman between 65 and 79 years old with Graves' ophthalmopathy.

In DNA form, the CDR3 reads TGTGCCAGCAGTGAAGCCCCTGGGACAGGGAATTCACCCCTCCACTTT. Amino acid sequence: CASSEAPGTGNSPLHF. The chain has TRBV6-1 and TRBJ1-6, with 9 bases aligning to TRBD1. The CDR3 sequence is 16 residues long. The V gene end was trimmed by 0 bases and the J gene end by 7 bases; junction bases not matched to a gene: 4. CDR1 is MNHNS, CDR2 SASEGT, per germline.

This clonotype came up many times. The chain uses TRBV12-3 or TRBV12-4 and TRBJ1-5; 7 nucleotides line up with TRBD1. The CDR3 extends over 15 amino acids. V lost 3 bases to trimming and J lost 6 bases; unmatched junction nucleotides: 8. CDR3 bases: TGTGCCAGCAGTTTGAGTCAGGGGGGCCTTCAGCCCCAGCATTTT. It is translated as CASSLSQGGLQPQHF.

The chain has TRBV10-3 and TRBJ2-5, with TRBD2 as a possible D gene (5 bases). The CDR3 consists of 13 residues. The germline V and J ends were trimmed by 4 bases and 2 bases, with 8 bases remaining between them. Looked up from germline, CDR1 is ENHRY and CDR2 is SYGVKD. The CDR3 nucleotides read TGTGCCATCAGTGCAGCGGAGCAAGAGACCCAGTACTTC. This sequence encodes CAISAAEQETQYF.

The chain couples TRBV5-1 to TRBJ2-5; 11 bases fit TRBD1. Germline V gene sequence: CDR1 SGHRS, CDR2 YFSETQ. Germline trimming cut 2 bases from V and 3 bases from J; bases unmatched to any gene: 3. The CDR3 totals 15 residues. CDR3 protein: CASSLSGQGEETQYF. CDR3 coding DNA: TGCGCCAGCAGCTTATCGGGACAGGGGGAAGAGACCCAGTACTTC.

In the case of this clonotype: With a much larger clone just one base away, this may be a read error. V usage is TRBV6-2 or TRBV6-3 and J usage is TRBJ1-2; the D is unclear. This CDR3 comprises 13 residues. Germline V CDR1 and CDR2: MNHEY, SVGEGT. The DNA for the CDR3 is TGTGCCATCAGTGAAGGGCCGGACTATGGCTACACCTTC. This gives the protein CAISEGPDYGYTF.

In its sample, this clonotype was seen many times. J is TRBJ2-7 and V is TRBV6-1; TRBD2 matches 7 bases. This CDR3 comprises 15 residues. Looked up from germline, CDR1 is MNHNS and CDR2 is SASEGT. V shed 5 bases and J 7 bases; nucleotides not matched to a gene: 14. The CDR3 sequence is CASSFPKAGFSEQYF. In DNA form, the CDR3 reads TGTGCCAGCAGTTTCCCCAAAGCGGGGTTTTCGGAGCAGTACTTC.

This clonotype came up a few times. The rearrangement links TRBV19 to TRBJ1-5; D gene uncertain. In germline, CDR1 is LNHDA, CDR2 SQIVND (reference sequence). The V and J ends lost 3 bases and 7 bases respectively, with 13 bases between them. The CDR3 has 14 residues. The CDR3 region has the DNA TGTGCCAGTAGTATGACCCCGGGAGGGCAGCCCCAGCATTTT. This sequence encodes CASSMTPGGQPQHF.

Turning to this clonotype: A read error may account for a junction end that differs from germline. The chain uses TRBV5-5 and TRBJ2-2; 9 nucleotides match TRBD1. The CDR3 extends over 15 amino acids. CDR1 SGHKS and CDR2 YYEKEE come from the germline V gene (reference sequence). The CDR3 coding sequence is TGCGCCAGCACTCCCCGGACAGGGGACACCGGGGAGCTGTTTTTT. Residues: CASTPRTGDTGELFF.

This clonotype turned up a few times. V and J are TRBV4-1 and TRBJ1-1, with TRBD1 as a possible D gene (5 bases). The CDR3 has 18 amino acids. Germline assignment: CDR1 MGHRA and CDR2 YSYEKL. Between the trimmed V and J ends, which lost 4 bases and 1 base, there was a span of 22 bases. The CDR3 loop reads CASSPAGLGTGPNTEAFF. The CDR3 bases are TGCGCCAGCAGCCCAGCAGGGTTGGGAACAGGCCCGAACACTGAAGCTTTCTTT.

The genes are TRBV6-1 and TRBJ1-4, with D perhaps TRBD1 (6 bases). This CDR3 contains 14 residues. Trimming removed 7 bases at V and 4 bases at J, with 13 bases between. The germline gives CDR1 MNHNS, CDR2 SASEGT. Here the CDR3 DNA reads TGTGCCAGCACGCGAGGGGGGGATAATGAAAAACTGTTTTTT. Translating it yields CASTRGGDNEKLFF.

This clonotype has only a few counts. J is TRBJ2-1 and V is TRBV5-1; TRBD1 matches at 7 bases. CDR3 length: 15 residues. Germline V lookup: CDR1 SGHRS, CDR2 YFSETQ. Unmatched junction bases numbered 6, after V lost 4 bases and J lost 2 bases. CDR3 bases: TGCGCCAGCAGCGCCGACAGGGCGACCTACAATGAGCAGTTCTTC. This gives the protein CASSADRATYNEQFF.

This clonotype was recorded many times. This rearrangement joins TRBV11-2 to TRBJ2-5, with 12 bases that match TRBD2. J lost 3 bases, V lost 5 bases, and 4 bases had no gene match. The V gene's germline CDR1 is SGHAT and CDR2 FQNNGV. The CDR3 spans 15 residues. Here the CDR3 DNA reads TGTGCCAGCAGCCCCCGACTAGCGGGAGAAGAGACCCAGTACTTC. As protein: CASSPRLAGEETQYF.

This clonotype was seen a handful of times. The rearrangement joins TRBV24-1 to TRBJ2-2; no clear D gene. The CDR3 runs to 14 residues. Between the trimmed V and J ends, which lost 4 bases and 4 bases, there was a span of 9 bases. CDR1 is KGHDR, CDR2 SFDVKD, per germline. CDR3 DNA: TGTGCCACCAGTGAGGCTGACTGCACCGGGGAGCTGTTTTTT. Translation: CATSEADCTGELFF.

This clonotype was detected many times. The chain couples TRBV6-1 to TRBJ2-2; 8 bases line up with TRBD2. The junction had 15 bases not matched to a gene; V was cut back by 5 bases and J by 1 base. CDR1 MNHNS and CDR2 SASEGT come from the germline V gene. The CDR3 has 19 residues. The CDR3 DNA sequence: TGTGCCAGCAGTATTCTTTTGATAGCGGGATCACGGAACACCGGGGAGCTGTTTTTT. Translated: CASSILLIAGSRNTGELFF.